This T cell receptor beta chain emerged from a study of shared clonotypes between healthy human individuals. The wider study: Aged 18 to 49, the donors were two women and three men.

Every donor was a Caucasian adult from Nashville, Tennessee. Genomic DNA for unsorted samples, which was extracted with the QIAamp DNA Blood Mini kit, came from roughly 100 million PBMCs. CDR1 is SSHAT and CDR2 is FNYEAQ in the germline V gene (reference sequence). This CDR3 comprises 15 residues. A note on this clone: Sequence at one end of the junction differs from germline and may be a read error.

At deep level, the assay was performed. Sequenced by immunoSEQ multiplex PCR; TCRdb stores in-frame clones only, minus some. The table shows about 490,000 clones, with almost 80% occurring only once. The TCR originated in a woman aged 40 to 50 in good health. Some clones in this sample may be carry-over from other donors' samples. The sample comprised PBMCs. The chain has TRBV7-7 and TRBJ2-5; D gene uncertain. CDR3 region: CASSPQYTDQETQYF. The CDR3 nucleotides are TGTGCTAGCAGCCCGCAGTACACGGACCAAGAGACCCAGTACTTC.